The rows below give T cell receptor beta chains drawn from one sample of a study of Graves' ophthalmopathy and Graves' hyperthyroidism. One entry per CDR3 protein results from TCRdb running MiXCR on the multiplex PCR reads. The sample includes some 1.1 million distinct CDR3 sequences, less than 45% of them seen just once. The sample comprised peripheral blood or thyroid tissue (not recorded which). These receptors were taken from an adult man with Graves' hyperthyroidism. CDR3s include the opening cysteine and the closing phenylalanine or tryptophan. A D gene is named only where the DNA matches it firmly. Clone sizes are given selectively: once, few, many, or a class where the clone is expanded.

d_gene | abundance | j_gene | v_gene | CDR3aa | CDR3nt
TRBD2 | many | TRBJ2-7 | TRBV20-1 | CSARATGTSHYEQYF | TGCAGTGCTAGAGCCACCGGGACTAGCCACTACGAGCAGTACTTC
TRBD1 | NA | TRBJ2-7 | TRBV20-1 | CSARDLRGTDSYEQYF | TGCAGTGCTAGAGATCTAAGGGGGACAGACTCCTACGAGCAGTACTTC
TRBD1 | NA | TRBJ1-2 | TRBV2 | CASSSRDRAGGYTF | TGTGCCAGCAGTTCCCGGGACAGGGCCGGGGGCTACACCTTC
NA | NA | TRBJ1-5 | TRBV19 | CASSIAPGHSGGNQPQHF | TGTGCCAGTAGTATAGCCCCAGGACACTCTGGTGGCAATCAGCCCCAGCATTTT
NA | few | TRBJ2-2 | TRBV14 | CASSPESPNTGELFF | TGTGCCAGCAGCCCAGAATCCCCGAACACCGGGGAGCTGTTTTTT
NA | NA | TRBJ1-1 | TRBV4-3 | CASSQSYRANTEAFF | TGCGCCAGCAGCCAGTCGTACAGGGCGAACACTGAAGCTTTCTTT
NA | few | TRBJ2-7 | TRBV5-1 | CASSHGWDSYEQYF | TGCGCCAGCAGCCACGGTTGGGATTCCTACGAGCAGTACTTC
NA | few | TRBJ1-5 | TRBV12-3/TRBV12-4 | CASSWTKNQPQHF | TGTGCCAGCAGTTGGACGAAAAATCAGCCCCAGCATTTT
NA | few | TRBJ1-1 | TRBV10-3 | CAISVGGSNTEAFF | TGTGCCATCAGTGTGGGGGGCTCGAACACTGAAGCTTTCTTT
NA | many | TRBJ1-2 | TRBV7-9 | CASSLVGSIGGYTF | TGTGCCAGCAGCTTAGTCGGGTCAATCGGTGGCTACACCTTC
NA | few | TRBJ1-1 | TRBV27 | CASSFRSEAFF | TGTGCCAGCAGTTTCCGTTCTGAAGCTTTCTTT
NA | many | TRBJ1-2 | TRBV12-3/TRBV12-4 | CASSIPGRPYYTF | TGTGCCAGCAGTATCCCGGGACGCCCGTACTACACCTTC
NA | NA | TRBJ1-5 | TRBV15 | CATSRDRGEEETQHF | TGTGCCACCAGCAGAGATCGAGGCGAGGAAGAGACCCAGCATTTT
NA | many | TRBJ1-1 | TRBV10-3 | CATSVMDGNTEAFF | TGTGCCACCTCCGTGATGGACGGGAACACTGAAGCTTTCTTT
NA | once | TRBJ2-7 | TRBV20-1 | CSAYLGQGPHEQYF | TGCAGTGCATACCTGGGGCAGGGGCCCCACGAGCAGTACTTC
NA | few | TRBJ2-7 | TRBV5-8 | CASSLPGVEQYF | TGTGCCAGCAGCTTACCAGGGGTCGAGCAGTACTTC
NA | NA | TRBJ1-1 | TRBV9 | CASSLPGGGKSEAFF | TGTGCCAGCAGCTTACCCGGGGGGGGGAAGTCTGAAGCTTTCTTT
NA | few | TRBJ1-6 | TRBV4-3 | CASSQVAGGNRNSPLHF | TGCGCCAGCAGCCAAGTGGCGGGGGGTAATCGGAATTCACCCCTCCACTTT
NA | many | TRBJ2-5 | TRBV7-8 | CASSLTEKQETQYF | TGTGCCAGCAGCCTAACCGAGAAACAAGAGACCCAGTACTTC
NA | many | TRBJ2-6 | TRBV9 | CASAGGASGANVLTF | TGTGCCAGCGCCGGGGGCGCGTCTGGGGCCAACGTCCTGACTTTC
NA | many | TRBJ1-5 | TRBV12-3/TRBV12-4 | CASSLVTYQPQHF | TGTGCCAGCAGTTTAGTGACCTATCAGCCCCAGCATTTT
NA | many | TRBJ1-5 | TRBV29-1 | CSVPEGGRNQPQHF | TGCAGCGTCCCAGAAGGGGGACGCAATCAGCCCCAGCATTTT
NA | many | TRBJ1-2 | TRBV7-2 | CASRGPRGGYTF | TGTGCCAGCAGGGGGCCCAGGGGAGGCTACACCTTC
TRBD1 | once | TRBJ2-5 | TRBV7-2 | CASSPGRSRGSFLF | TGTGCCAGCAGCCCAGGGAGAAGCAGGGGGTCCTTCCTCTTC